Sequencing of this T cell receptor (beta chain) was carried out in a study of blood T cells in healthy people across ages. Caucasian, healthy and from Russia, the donors were aged between roughly 6 and 95. Every donor gave roughly 9.2 milliliters of peripheral blood. With a J-beta primer mix and a sample-barcoded 5' primer, a second PCR ran roughly 7 to 11 cycles. Each of the cDNA molecules was tagged by a template-switch adaptor with 12 random nucleotides. MiXCR was run by TCRdb on the 5' RACE reads, yielding one entry per CDR3 protein. Among about 1,400,000 distinct CDR3 sequences listed, around 39% were seen once. There are a few counts of this clonotype. Its antigen is unidentified. Findings of the study overall: More naive CD4+ cells and higher diversity marked long-lived donors relative to aged donors.

CDR1 is LGHNA, CDR2 YNFKEQ, per germline. The CDR3 sequence is 16 residues long. Germline trimming cut 3 bases from V and 4 bases from J; bases unmatched to any gene: 4. The chain is built from TRBV4-2 and TRBJ2-1; 12 nucleotides line up with TRBD2. The sequence was obtained from a woman aged 18-30 years in good health. The specimen was blood. The CDR3 DNA sequence: TGTGCCAGCAGCCATGCCGGGACTAGCGGGTACAATGAGCAGTTCTTC. Translated, it gives CASSHAGTSGYNEQFF.